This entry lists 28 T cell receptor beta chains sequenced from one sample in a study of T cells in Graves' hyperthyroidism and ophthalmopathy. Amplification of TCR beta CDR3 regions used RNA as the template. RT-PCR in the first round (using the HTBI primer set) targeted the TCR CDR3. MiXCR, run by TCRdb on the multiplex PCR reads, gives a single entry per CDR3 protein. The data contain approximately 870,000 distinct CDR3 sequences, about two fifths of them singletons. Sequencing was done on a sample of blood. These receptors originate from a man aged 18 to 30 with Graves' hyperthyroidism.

In DNA, the CDR3 is TGTGCCAGCAGTGAAGTCAGCAACTTCTATGGCTACACCTTC. Translated, it gives CASSEVSNFYGYTF. The chain recombines TRBV2 with TRBJ1-2, with D hard to call. Germline CDR1 SNHLY, CDR2 FYNNEI. The V end lost 1 base, the J end lost 4 bases, and 10 bases lay between the germline ends. CDR3 length equals 14 residues.

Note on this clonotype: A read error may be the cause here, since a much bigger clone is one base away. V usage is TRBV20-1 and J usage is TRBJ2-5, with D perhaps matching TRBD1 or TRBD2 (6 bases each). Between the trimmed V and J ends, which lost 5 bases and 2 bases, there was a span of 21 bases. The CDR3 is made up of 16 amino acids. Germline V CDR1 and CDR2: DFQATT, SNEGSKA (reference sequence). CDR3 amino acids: CSAGSFKGEAQETQYF. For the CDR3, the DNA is TGCAGTGCTGGGAGCTTTAAGGGGGAGGCACAAGAGACCCAGTACTTC.

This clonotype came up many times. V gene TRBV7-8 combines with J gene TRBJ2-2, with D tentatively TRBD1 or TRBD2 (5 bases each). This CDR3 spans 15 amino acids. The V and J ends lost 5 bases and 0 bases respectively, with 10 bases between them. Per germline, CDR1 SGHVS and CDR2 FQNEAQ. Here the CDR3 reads CASSRDRPNTGELFF. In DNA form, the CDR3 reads TGTGCCAGCAGCCGGGACCGCCCGAACACCGGGGAGCTGTTTTTT.

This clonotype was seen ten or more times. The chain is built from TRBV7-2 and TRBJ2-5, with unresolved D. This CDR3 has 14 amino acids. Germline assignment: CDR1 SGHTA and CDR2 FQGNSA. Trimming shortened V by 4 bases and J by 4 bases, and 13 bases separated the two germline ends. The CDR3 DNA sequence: TGTGCCAGCAGCTCCCCGGTTTATCGAGAGACCCAGTACTTC. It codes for CASSSPVYRETQYF.

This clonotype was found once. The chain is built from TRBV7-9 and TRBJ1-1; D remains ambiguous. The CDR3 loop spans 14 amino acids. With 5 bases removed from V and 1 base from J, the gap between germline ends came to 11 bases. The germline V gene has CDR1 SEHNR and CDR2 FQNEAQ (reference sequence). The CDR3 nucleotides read TGTGCCAGCAGCGCCCTCCGGGGGAACACTGAAGCTTTCTTT. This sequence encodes CASSALRGNTEAFF.

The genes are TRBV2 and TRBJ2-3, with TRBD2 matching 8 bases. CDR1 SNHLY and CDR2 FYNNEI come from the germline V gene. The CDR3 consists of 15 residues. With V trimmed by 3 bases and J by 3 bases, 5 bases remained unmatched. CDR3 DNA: TGTGCCAGCAGTGATCAGCGGGAGCTGACAGATACGCAGTATTTT. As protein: CASSDQRELTDTQYF.

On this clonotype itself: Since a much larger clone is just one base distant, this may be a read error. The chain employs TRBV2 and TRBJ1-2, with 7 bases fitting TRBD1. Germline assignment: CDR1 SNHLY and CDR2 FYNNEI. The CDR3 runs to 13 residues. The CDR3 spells CASSTGDDYSYTF. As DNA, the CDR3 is TGTGCCAGCAGTACAGGGGACGACTATAGCTACACCTTC.

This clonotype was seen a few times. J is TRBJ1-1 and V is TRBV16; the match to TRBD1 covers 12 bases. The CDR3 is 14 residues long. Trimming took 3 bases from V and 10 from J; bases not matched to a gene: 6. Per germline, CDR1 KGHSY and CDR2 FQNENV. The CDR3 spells CASSQGQGAHSAFF. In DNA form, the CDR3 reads TGTGCCAGCAGCCAGGGACAGGGGGCGCATTCAGCTTTCTTT.

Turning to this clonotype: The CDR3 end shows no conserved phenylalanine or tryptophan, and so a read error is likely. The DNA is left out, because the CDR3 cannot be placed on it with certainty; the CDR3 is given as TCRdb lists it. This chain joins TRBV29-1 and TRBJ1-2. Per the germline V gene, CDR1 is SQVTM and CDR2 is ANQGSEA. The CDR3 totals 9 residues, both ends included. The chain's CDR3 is CSVAAVTSY.

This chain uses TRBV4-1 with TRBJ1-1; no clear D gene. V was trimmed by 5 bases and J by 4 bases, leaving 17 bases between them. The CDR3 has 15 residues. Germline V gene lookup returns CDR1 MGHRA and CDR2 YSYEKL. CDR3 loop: CASSEAGSHGTEAFF. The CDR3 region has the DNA TGCGCCAGCAGCGAGGCCGGGTCGCACGGCACTGAAGCTTTCTTT.

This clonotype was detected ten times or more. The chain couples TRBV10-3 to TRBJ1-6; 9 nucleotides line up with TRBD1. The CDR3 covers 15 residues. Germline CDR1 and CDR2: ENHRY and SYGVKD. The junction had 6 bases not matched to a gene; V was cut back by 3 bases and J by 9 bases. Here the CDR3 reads CAISDPGTGSSPLHF. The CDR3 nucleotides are TGTGCCATCAGTGACCCCGGGACAGGGAGTTCACCCCTCCACTTT.

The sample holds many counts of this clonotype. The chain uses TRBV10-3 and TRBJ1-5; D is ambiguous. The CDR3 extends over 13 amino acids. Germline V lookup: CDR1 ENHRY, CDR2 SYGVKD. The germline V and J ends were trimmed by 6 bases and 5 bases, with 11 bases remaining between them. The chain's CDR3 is CAISATVDQPQHF. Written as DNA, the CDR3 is TGTGCCATCAGCGCGACCGTAGATCAGCCCCAGCATTTT.

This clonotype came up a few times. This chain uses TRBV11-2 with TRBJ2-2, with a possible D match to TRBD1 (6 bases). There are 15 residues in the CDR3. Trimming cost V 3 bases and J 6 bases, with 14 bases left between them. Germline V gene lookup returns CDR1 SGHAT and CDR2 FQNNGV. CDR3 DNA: TGTGCCAGCAGCTTCACCCCAAGACAGGCCGGGGAGCTGTTTTTT. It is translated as CASSFTPRQAGELFF.

CDR3 residues: CASSETSRSHEQYF. CDR3 nucleotides: TGTGCCAGCAGTGAGACTAGCAGGAGTCACGAGCAGTACTTC. The V and J genes are TRBV6-1 and TRBJ2-7; TRBD2 matches at 7 bases. CDR1 MNHNS and CDR2 SASEGT come from the germline V gene. V shed 3 bases, J shed 5 bases, and the junction held 7 bases outside the gene matches. The CDR3 covers 14 residues.

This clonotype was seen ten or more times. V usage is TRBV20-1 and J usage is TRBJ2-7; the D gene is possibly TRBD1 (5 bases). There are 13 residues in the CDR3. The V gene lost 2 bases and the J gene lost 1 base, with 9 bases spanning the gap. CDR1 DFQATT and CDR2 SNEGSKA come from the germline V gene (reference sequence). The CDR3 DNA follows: TGCAGTGCTAGACGGGCAGGGTCCTACGAGCAGTACTTC. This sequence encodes CSARRAGSYEQYF.

CDR3 DNA sequence: TGCAGCGTTGATGAGACAGGCTATGGCTACACCTTC. Its protein is CSVDETGYGYTF. This chain connects TRBV29-1 to TRBJ1-2, with D possibly being TRBD1 (6 bases). Germline V gene sequence: CDR1 SQVTM, CDR2 ANQGSEA. There are 12 residues in the CDR3. Trimming left V 3 bases short and J 4 bases short, with 9 bases between. The full variable domain, rest sourced from reference TRBV29-1 and TRBJ1-2, is SAVISQKPSRDICQRGTSLTIQCQVDSQVTMMFWYRQQPGQSLTLIATANQGSEATYESGFVIDKFPISRPNLTFSTLTVSNMSPEDSSIYLCSVDETGYGYTFGSGTRLTVV.

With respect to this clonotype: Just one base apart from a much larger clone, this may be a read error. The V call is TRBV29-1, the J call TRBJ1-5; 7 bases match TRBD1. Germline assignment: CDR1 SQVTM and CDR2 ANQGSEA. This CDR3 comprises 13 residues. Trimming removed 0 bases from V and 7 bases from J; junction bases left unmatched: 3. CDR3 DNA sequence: TGCAGCGTTGAAGAAGGGGGCCAGCAGCCCCAGCATTTT. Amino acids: CSVEEGGQQPQHF.

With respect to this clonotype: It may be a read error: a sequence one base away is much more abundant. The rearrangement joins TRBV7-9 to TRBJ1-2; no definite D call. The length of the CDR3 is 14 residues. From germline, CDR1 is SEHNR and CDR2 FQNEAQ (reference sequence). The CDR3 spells CASSSTVLNYGHTF. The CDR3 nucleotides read TGTGCCAGCAGCTCCACAGTCCTAAACTATGGCCACACCTTC.

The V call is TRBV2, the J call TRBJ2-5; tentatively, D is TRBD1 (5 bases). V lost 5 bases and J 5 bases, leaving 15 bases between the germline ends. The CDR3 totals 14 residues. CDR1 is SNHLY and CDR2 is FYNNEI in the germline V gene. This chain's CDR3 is CASSYEQGRETQYF. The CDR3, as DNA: TGTGCCAGCAGTTACGAGCAGGGCCGGGAGACCCAGTACTTC.

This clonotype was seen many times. The CDR3 here is CASSSQGNGYTF. The CDR3 DNA reads as TGTGCCAGTAGTTCACAGGGTAATGGCTACACCTTC. The V call is TRBV19, the J call TRBJ1-2; TRBD1 is a possible D gene (6 bases). Trimming took 5 bases from V and 6 from J, leaving 10 bases between them. CDR1 LNHDA and CDR2 SQIVND come from the germline V gene (reference sequence). The CDR3 consists of 12 residues.

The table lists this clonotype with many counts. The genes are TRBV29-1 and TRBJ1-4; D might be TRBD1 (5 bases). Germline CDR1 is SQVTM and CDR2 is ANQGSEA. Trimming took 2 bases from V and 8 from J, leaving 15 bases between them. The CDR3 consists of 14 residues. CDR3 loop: CSVEQASGTEKLFF. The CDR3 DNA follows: TGCAGCGTTGAACAGGCCAGCGGGACCGAAAAACTGTTTTTT.

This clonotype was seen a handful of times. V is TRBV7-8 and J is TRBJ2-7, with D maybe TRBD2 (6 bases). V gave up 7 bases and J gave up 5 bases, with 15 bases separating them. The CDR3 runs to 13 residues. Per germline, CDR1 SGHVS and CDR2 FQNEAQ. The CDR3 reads CASIPGGGDEQYF. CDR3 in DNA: TGTGCCAGCATCCCGGGCGGAGGGGACGAGCAGTACTTC. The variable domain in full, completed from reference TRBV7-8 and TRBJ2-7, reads GAGVSQSPRYKVAKRGQDVALRCDPISGHVSLFWYQQALGQGPEFLTYFQNEAQLDKSGLPSDRFFAERPEGSVSTLKIQRTQQEDSAVYLCASIPGGGDEQYFGPGTRLTVT.

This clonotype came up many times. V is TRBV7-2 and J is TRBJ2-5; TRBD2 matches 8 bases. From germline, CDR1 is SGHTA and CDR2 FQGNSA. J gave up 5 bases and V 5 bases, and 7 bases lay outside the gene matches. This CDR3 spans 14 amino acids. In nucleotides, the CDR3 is TGTGCCAGCAGCCCGGGGGCGGGAGGCGAGACCCAGTACTTC. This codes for CASSPGAGGETQYF.

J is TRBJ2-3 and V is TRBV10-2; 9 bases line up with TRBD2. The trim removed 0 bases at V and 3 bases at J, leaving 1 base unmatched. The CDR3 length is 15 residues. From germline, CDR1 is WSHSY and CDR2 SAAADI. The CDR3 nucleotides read TGCGCCAGCAGTGAGTCCGGACTAGCGACAGATACGCAGTATTTT. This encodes CASSESGLATDTQYF.

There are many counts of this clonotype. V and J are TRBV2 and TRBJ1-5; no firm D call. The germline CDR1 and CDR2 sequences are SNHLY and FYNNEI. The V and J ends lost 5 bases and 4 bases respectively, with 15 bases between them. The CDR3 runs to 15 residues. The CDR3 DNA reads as TGTGCCAGCAGTCCCACCGGACGGGAGAATCAGCCCCAGCATTTT. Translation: CASSPTGRENQPQHF. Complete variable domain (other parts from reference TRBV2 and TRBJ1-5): EPEVTQTPSHQVTQMGQEVILRCVPISNHLYFYWYRQILGQKVEFLVSFYNNEISEKSEIFDDQFSVERPDGSNFTLKIRSTKLEDSAMYFCASSPTGRENQPQHFGDGTRLSIL.

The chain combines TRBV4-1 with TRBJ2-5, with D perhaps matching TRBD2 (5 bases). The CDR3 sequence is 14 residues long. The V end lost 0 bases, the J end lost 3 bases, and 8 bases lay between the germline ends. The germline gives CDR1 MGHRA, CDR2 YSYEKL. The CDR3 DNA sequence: TGCGCCAGCAGCCAAGAGGACGGGGAAGAGACCCAGTACTTC. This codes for CASSQEDGEETQYF.

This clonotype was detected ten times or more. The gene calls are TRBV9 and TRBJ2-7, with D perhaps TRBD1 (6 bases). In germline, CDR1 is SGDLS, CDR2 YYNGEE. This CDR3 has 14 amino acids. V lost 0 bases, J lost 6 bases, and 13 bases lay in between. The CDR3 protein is CASSVEAGVREQYF. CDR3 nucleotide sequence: TGTGCCAGCAGCGTAGAGGCAGGGGTTCGCGAGCAGTACTTC.

DNA for the CDR3: TGTGCCACCAGCAGCTTATCAGATCTCGGGGAGCTGTTTTTT. Translated: CATSSLSDLGELFF. This rearrangement joins TRBV15 to TRBJ2-2; no reliable D call. CDR1 and CDR2 (germline): LNHNV, YYDKDF (reference sequence). The CDR3 runs to 14 residues. V lost 3 bases and J 7 bases, leaving 12 bases between the germline ends.